The 8 T cell receptor beta chains listed next were all sequenced from one sample in a study of T cell changes during pregnancy in multiple sclerosis. Repertoires were generated with immunoSEQ multiplex PCR, while TCRdb's copy carries only in-frame clones and drops some. The sample shows 55,000 to 75,000 clones, around nine tenths of them seen only once. Sample: peripheral blood, taken in the third trimester of pregnancy. The receptors come from a female donor in good health, enrolled as a control in a pregnancy study.

J is TRBJ2-3 and V is TRBV9, with D perhaps TRBD1 (7 bases). The CDR3 has 13 residues. CDR1 is SGDLS and CDR2 is YYNGEE in the germline V gene. The V end lost 6 bases, the J end lost 3 bases, and 11 bases lay between the germline ends. CDR3 bases: TGTGCCAGCACCCCAGGGGGGACAGATACGCAGTATTTT. It yields the protein CASTPGGTDTQYF.

This chain joins TRBV15 and TRBJ2-3; TRBD2 agrees at 12 bases. V dropped 4 bases and J dropped 2; count of bases not matched to a gene: 7. The CDR3 has 17 residues. Germline values: CDR1 LNHNV, CDR2 YYDKDF (reference sequence). CDR3 nucleotide sequence: TGTGCCACCAGCACCCAACTAGCGGGGGGACTCACAGATACGCAGTATTTT. Residues: CATSTQLAGGLTDTQYF.

The J gene is TRBJ2-7, the V gene TRBV5-4, with 10 bases identical to TRBD1. In germline, CDR1 is SGHNT, CDR2 YYREEE (reference sequence). J lost 5 bases, V lost 2 bases, and 7 bases had no gene match. There are 15 residues in the CDR3. For the CDR3, the DNA is TGTGCCAGCAGCTTAAACCGGGACAGGGGCCACGAGCAGTACTTC. Its translation is CASSLNRDRGHEQYF. Complete variable domain (other parts from reference TRBV5-4 and TRBJ2-7): ETGVTQSPTHLIKTRGQQVTLRCSSQSGHNTVSWYQQALGQGPQFIFQYYREEENGRGNFPPRFSGLQFPNYSSELNVNALELDDSALYLCASSLNRDRGHEQYFGPGTRLTVT.

This clone has only a few counts. V and J are TRBV9 and TRBJ2-3; 7 bases align to TRBD1. Trimming took 1 base from V and 2 from J; bases not matched to a gene: 4. This CDR3 has 15 amino acids. Germline V gives CDR1 SGDLS, CDR2 YYNGEE. For the CDR3, the DNA is TGTGCCAGCAGCGTAAGGGGACAGACCACAGATACGCAGTATTTT. Amino acid sequence: CASSVRGQTTDTQYF.

The count of this clone is one. V is TRBV6-1 and J is TRBJ1-1; a weak D match, TRBD1 (5 bases). Trimming shortened V by 4 bases and J by 4 bases, and 16 bases separated the two germline ends. The CDR3 length is 15 residues. Germline assignment: CDR1 MNHNS and CDR2 SASEGT. In DNA form, the CDR3 reads TGTGCCAGCAGTGTAGAGGGACTACTAGGCACTGAAGCTTTCTTT. Protein: CASSVEGLLGTEAFF.

This chain joins TRBV5-6 and TRBJ1-1; possibly TRBD1 for D (5 bases). The CDR3 sequence is 14 residues long. CDR1 and CDR2 (germline): SGHDT, YYEEEE. Trimming left V 3 bases short and J 6 bases short, with 15 bases between. DNA for the CDR3: TGTGCCAGCAGCTATCCCAGGGTCAGGGCTGAAGCTTTCTTT. Translated, it gives CASSYPRVRAEAFF. Full variable domain (missing parts from reference TRBV5-6 and TRBJ1-1): DAGVTQSPTHLIKTRGQQVTLRCSPKSGHDTVSWYQQALGQGPQFIFQYYEEEERQRGNFPDRFSGHQFPNYSSELNVNALLLGDSALYLCASSYPRVRAEAFFGQGTRLTVV.

J is TRBJ2-5 and V is TRBV11-2; tentative D call: TRBD1 (6 bases). Trimming shortened V by 5 bases and J by 5 bases, and 18 bases separated the two germline ends. The CDR3 runs 15 residues. Per germline, CDR1 SGHAT and CDR2 FQNNGV. CDR3 in amino acids: CASSQRGPTGETQYF. The CDR3 DNA is TGTGCCAGCAGCCAACGCGGCCCAACAGGGGAGACCCAGTACTTC.

The chain uses TRBV4-2 and TRBJ2-1; TRBD2 aligns across 8 bases. Germline V gene lookup returns CDR1 LGHNA and CDR2 YNFKEQ. The CDR3 is made up of 17 amino acids. With V trimmed by 3 bases and J by 5 bases, 12 bases remained unmatched. The CDR3 DNA reads TGTGCCAGCAGCCATTCCAATAGCGGGGAGATTAACAATGAGCAGTTCTTC. Translated, it gives CASSHSNSGEINNEQFF.